The clone carrying this TCR beta chain appeared many times. This sample was included in a study of T cells in Graves' hyperthyroidism and ophthalmopathy. Across the study: Peripheral blood samples were taken at initial diagnosis, prior to any treatment.

Template material for amplifying TCR beta CDR3 regions consisted of RNA transcripts. TCR CDR3 regions were first amplified by RT-PCR with HTBI primers. TCRdb used MiXCR to reprocess the multiplex PCR reads, holding one entry per CDR3 protein. The table includes fewer than 700,000 distinct CDR3 sequences, more than 15% detected once. The sample was blood. The source of this sequence is a woman aged 18-30 years with Graves' ophthalmopathy.

The CDR3: CASPGRGGNTDTQYF. Written as DNA, the CDR3 is TGTGCCAGCCCCGGTCGCGGGGGGAACACAGATACGCAGTATTTT. The J gene is TRBJ2-3, the V gene TRBV2; TRBD2 matches at 8 bases. There are 15 residues in the CDR3. J was trimmed by 2 bases and V by 8 bases; bases with no gene match: 9. Germline V gene lookup returns CDR1 SNHLY and CDR2 FYNNEI.